This TCR beta chain was retrieved from a study of OX40 agonist ivuxolimab in advanced cancers. Study-wide results and caveats: CD4+ T cells averaged fewer expanded clones than CD8+ T cells. It was also the case that some nonresponders had low normalized T-cell clonal expansion. Which antigen the expanded peripheral T cells recognized is unknown.

The trim removed 3 bases at V and 5 bases at J, leaving 9 bases unmatched. Germline V gene lookup returns CDR1 MGHRA and CDR2 YSYEKL. The CDR3 is 15 amino acids. In regard to this clone: Antigen specificity is unknown.

Profiling relied on immunoSEQ multiplex PCR, and the TCRdb table lists in-frame clones only, not all of them. The sample yields tens of thousands of clones, approximately 70% seen once. The sample in question was CD4+ or CD8+ T cells sorted from blood, obtained in a trial of the OX40 agonist ivuxolimab. This sequence originates from an adult with an advanced solid tumor such as melanoma, head and neck, liver or kidney cancer. The chain employs TRBV4-1 and TRBJ2-5, with 7 nucleotides matching TRBD1. The CDR3 nucleotides are TGCGCCAGCAGCCACGAAAGACAGGGTGCGGAGACCCAGTACTTC. This translates into CASSHERQGAETQYF.